This T cell receptor (beta chain) was profiled in a study of shared clonotypes between healthy human individuals. The study's findings and limits: About 5% of naive CD4 clonotypes were common to a handful of donors.

The V end lost 4 bases, the J end lost 4 bases, and 17 bases lay between the germline ends. The CDR3 runs 16 residues. Germline assignment: CDR1 SGHRS and CDR2 YFSETQ. In the original processing: ImmunoSEQ gave junction-only sequences without quality scores, so filtering differed. Some clones are missing from TCRdb's copy, which holds only in-frame ones; the method was immunoSEQ multiplex PCR. V, J and clone size are those of that table, while D and trimming were read from the DNA. The sample lists roughly 2.4 million clones, approximately 96% seen once, with 0.1% to 0.15% in the top ten. HIV-negative, healthy adults without recent acute infections or vaccinations were the donors. Naive CD45RA+ and memory CD45RA-negative subsets were split from CD4+ cells. A word on this clone: Its antigen is currently unknown.

The material sequenced was naive CD4+ T cells sorted from blood. The subset here: CD45RA+ positively selected. The TCR originated in a man aged 18-30 years in good health. The genes are TRBV5-1 and TRBJ2-2; TRBD1 might be the D (6 bases). The DNA of the CDR3 is TGCGCCAGCAGCCGGTTCTGGGGGCCGGGCACCGGGGAGCTGTTTTTT. Translating gives CASSRFWGPGTGELFF.